The next 13 T cell receptor beta chains were all read from a single sample in a study of PD-1 blockade in classical Hodgkin lymphoma. All patients relapsed after autologous stem cell transplantation, and brentuximab vedotin exposure varied. Repertoires were generated with immunoSEQ multiplex PCR, while TCRdb's copy carries only in-frame clones and drops some. The profile shows 55,000 to 80,000 clones, approximately 88% of them singletons. The source was peripheral blood mononuclear cells (PBMCs), collected at baseline. The receptors were sampled from a human donor with classical Hodgkin lymphoma.

The rearrangement uses TRBV30 and TRBJ1-6; D is undetermined. Germline CDR1 and CDR2: GTSNPN and SVGIG (reference sequence). The CDR3 contains 16 residues. The V end lost 0 bases, the J end lost 4 bases, and 13 bases lay between the germline ends. CDR3 residues: CAWSVPRGRYNSPLHF. For the CDR3, the DNA is TGTGCCTGGAGTGTACCGCGAGGACGATATAATTCACCCCTCCACTTT.

This clone was counted a few times. This chain uses TRBV5-1 with TRBJ2-7; the match to TRBD1 covers 7 bases. V was clipped by 4 bases and J by 2 bases; unmatched bases: 9. Germline V gene data show CDR1 as SGHRS and CDR2 as YFSETQ. This CDR3 is built from 15 residues. CDR3 protein: CASSLGTQGTYEQYF. Written as DNA, the CDR3 is TGCGCCAGCAGCCTTGGTACACAGGGGACCTACGAGCAGTACTTC.

V is TRBV7-9 and J is TRBJ2-7, with D perhaps matching TRBD2 (6 bases). This CDR3 has 15 amino acids. The germline V and J ends were trimmed by 5 bases and 1 base, with 15 bases remaining between them. Per germline, CDR1 SEHNR and CDR2 FQNEAQ (reference sequence). CDR3 sequence reads: CASSDPGTGSYEQYF. CDR3 in DNA: TGTGCCAGCAGCGACCCCGGGACTGGATCCTACGAGCAGTACTTC.

V and J are TRBV5-1 and TRBJ2-2; no clear D. CDR1 and CDR2 from the germline V gene are SGHRS and YFSETQ. CDR3 size: 18 residues. Trimming removed 0 bases from V and 1 base from J, with 16 bases in between. The CDR3 is CASSLATWLERNTGELFF. The DNA of the CDR3 is TGCGCCAGCAGCTTGGCGACGTGGCTGGAGAGGAACACCGGGGAGCTGTTTTTT.

The chain uses TRBV6-5 and TRBJ1-6, with TRBD1 matching 8 bases. Trimming at V came to 0 bases and at J to 8 bases, leaving 3 bases not matched to a gene. Germline V CDR1 and CDR2: MNHEY, SVGAGI. This CDR3 is 15 amino acids long. The CDR3 DNA is TGTGCCAGCAGTTACTCGACAGGGGTTTATTCACCCCTCCACTTT. Translating gives CASSYSTGVYSPLHF.

In DNA, the CDR3 is TGTGCCAGCAGGAACAGGGATGACCAAGAGACCCAGTACTTC. This codes for CASRNRDDQETQYF. The J gene is TRBJ2-5, the V gene TRBV6-1, with D perhaps matching TRBD1 (6 bases). CDR1 and CDR2 from the germline V gene are MNHNS and SASEGT. Trimming left V 6 bases short and J 0 bases short, with 11 bases between. CDR3 length: 14 amino acids.

This chain uses TRBV11-1 with TRBJ2-1; tentatively, D is TRBD1 or TRBD2 (5 bases each). This CDR3 has 13 residues. With 5 bases removed from V and 11 bases from J, the gap between germline ends came to 16 bases. Germline CDR1 SGHAT, CDR2 FQDESV (reference sequence). The CDR3 here is CASSPLPGPQQFF. In nucleotides, the CDR3 is TGTGCCAGCAGCCCACTTCCGGGACCGCAGCAGTTCTTC.

In its sample, this clone was seen a few times. The chain couples TRBV25-1 to TRBJ1-2, with TRBD1 matching 9 bases. The trim removed 4 bases at V and 7 bases at J, leaving 10 bases unmatched. CDR3 size: 15 residues. Looked up from germline, CDR1 is MGHDK and CDR2 is SYGVNS. DNA of the CDR3: TGTGCCAGCAGTGTCCCCACAGGGGGCGGTTCTGGCTACACCTTC. It specifies CASSVPTGGGSGYTF.

This clone has only one observation. The V and J genes are TRBV9 and TRBJ1-2; D uncertain. This CDR3 has 13 residues. Per germline, CDR1 SGDLS and CDR2 YYNGEE. Trimming took off 0 bases at V and 3 bases at J, with 6 bases between the two ends. CDR3 sequence reads: CASSVALDYGYTF. The CDR3 DNA sequence: TGTGCCAGCAGCGTAGCTCTTGACTATGGCTACACCTTC. Drawing the rest from reference TRBV9 and TRBJ1-2, the complete variable domain is DSGVTQTPKHLITATGQRVTLRCSPRSGDLSVYWYQQSLDQGLQFLIQYYNGEERAKGNILERFSAQQFPDLHSELNLSSLELGDSALYFCASSVALDYGYTFGSGTRLTVV.

This clone was found a few times. The J gene is TRBJ2-5, the V gene TRBV6-5; maybe TRBD1 (5 bases). The ends were cut back, 2 bases at V and 1 base at J, with 11 bases in the middle. Germline CDR1 reads MNHEY; CDR2 reads SVGAGI. This CDR3 has 15 amino acids. The CDR3 bases are TGTGCCAGCAGTTACAAATCCAGGGTCCAAGAGACCCAGTACTTC. Translated, it gives CASSYKSRVQETQYF.

V and J are TRBV11-2 and TRBJ2-1; 8 bases are shared with TRBD2. This CDR3 has 16 amino acids. The V gene's germline CDR1 is SGHAT and CDR2 FQNNGV. V trimming: 5 bases; J trimming: 4 bases; junction bases outside the gene matches: 10. The CDR3 loop reads CASSQTRLARYNEQFF. In DNA, the CDR3 is TGTGCCAGCAGCCAGACGCGACTAGCGAGGTACAATGAGCAGTTCTTC.

The chain joins TRBV5-1 to TRBJ1-1; no firm D call. Between the trimmed V and J ends, which lost 5 bases and 3 bases, there was a span of 8 bases. The CDR3 is 12 amino acids. The germline CDR1 and CDR2 sequences are SGHRS and YFSETQ. Written as DNA, the CDR3 is TGCGCCAGCAGGGATTTGTACACTGAAGCTTTCTTT. Translation: CASRDLYTEAFF.

The V and J genes are TRBV9 and TRBJ1-1, with D possibly matching TRBD1 (6 bases). V was clipped by 3 bases and J by 5 bases, with 17 bases between them. The CDR3 spans 15 residues. Germline assignment: CDR1 SGDLS and CDR2 YYNGEE. This chain's CDR3 is CASSAQTQGRTEAFF. In DNA form, the CDR3 reads TGTGCCAGCAGCGCTCAAACACAGGGTCGGACTGAAGCTTTCTTT.